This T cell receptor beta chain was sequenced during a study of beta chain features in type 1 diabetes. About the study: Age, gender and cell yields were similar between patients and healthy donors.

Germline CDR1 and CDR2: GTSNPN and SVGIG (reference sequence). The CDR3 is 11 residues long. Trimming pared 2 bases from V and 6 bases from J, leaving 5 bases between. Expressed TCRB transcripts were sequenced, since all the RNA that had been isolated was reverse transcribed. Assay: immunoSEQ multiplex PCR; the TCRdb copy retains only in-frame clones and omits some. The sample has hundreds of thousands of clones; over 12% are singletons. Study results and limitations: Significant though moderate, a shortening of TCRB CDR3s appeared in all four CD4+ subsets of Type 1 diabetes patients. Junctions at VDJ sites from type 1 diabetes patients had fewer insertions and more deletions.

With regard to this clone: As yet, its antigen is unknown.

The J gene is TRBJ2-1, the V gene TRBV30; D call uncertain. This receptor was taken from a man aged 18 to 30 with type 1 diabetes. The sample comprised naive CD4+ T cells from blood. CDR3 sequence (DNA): TGTGCCTGGAGTAGGTTCAATGAGCAGTTCTTC. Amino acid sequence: CAWSRFNEQFF.